Following are 8 T cell receptor beta chains from one sample sequenced in a study of monozygotic twins with inflammatory bowel disease. Each CDR3 protein gets one entry in TCRdb, which reprocessed the 5' RACE reads and gives no DNA. In total, the table holds fewer than 110,000 distinct CDR3 sequences. The sample consisted of blood. Source of these receptors: a human donor with ulcerative colitis or Crohn's disease, or a healthy co-twin of an affected twin (not recorded which).

J is TRBJ2-7 and V is TRBV24-1; TCRdb picks TRBD1, but there is no DNA to check that call. In germline, CDR1 is KGHDR, CDR2 SFDVKD. This CDR3 contains 19 residues. The CDR3 sequence is CATSDTPGQGAAVSYEQYF.

CDR3 loop: CSALLFPDRGAYEQYF. The V gene is TRBV29-1, the J gene TRBJ2-7; TCRdb outputs TRBD1, but without DNA this stays unchecked. CDR1 is SQVTM and CDR2 is ANQGSEA in the germline V gene. The length of the CDR3 is 16 residues.

The chain couples TRBV18 to TRBJ1-5. Germline values: CDR1 KGHSH, CDR2 LQKENI. The CDR3 is 15 amino acids. The CDR3 is CASSPPGASNQPQHF.

The chain joins TRBV9 to TRBJ1-2. Germline V gene lookup returns CDR1 SGDLS and CDR2 YYNGEE. The CDR3 consists of 15 residues. CDR3 sequence: CASSVGGDRNYGYTF.

The gene calls are TRBV1 and TRBJ2-7; the TCRdb D gene call, TRBD2, has no DNA to confirm it. TRBV1 is designated a pseudogene. The length of the CDR3 is 15 residues. The CDR3 protein is CTRGVERGGQYEQYF.

The V call is TRBV4-1, the J call TRBJ2-7; with no DNA, the TCRdb D assignment of TRBD1 cannot be verified. Germline values: CDR1 MGHRA, CDR2 YSYEKL. This CDR3 spans 15 amino acids. The CDR3 region is CASSQGGARSYEQYF.

The CDR3 protein is CASSFGQGRNEQYF. This chain joins TRBV5-5 and TRBJ2-7; no DNA is available, so the TRBD1 call from TCRdb remains unchecked. The CDR3 runs 14 residues. CDR1 SGHKS and CDR2 YYEKEE come from the germline V gene (reference sequence).

The rearrangement uses TRBV7-8 and TRBJ1-1; TCRdb gives TRBD1 as the D gene, but with no DNA this cannot be confirmed. Germline V gene lookup returns CDR1 SGHVS and CDR2 FQNEAQ. The CDR3 spans 13 residues. The CDR3 reads CASSYGGSTEAFF.